These 21 T cell receptor beta chains were sequenced from one sample in a study of cytomegalovirus exposure and HLA in healthy donors. Primers included in the PCR were 60 Vbeta and 13 Jbeta primers. Using immunoSEQ multiplex PCR, the repertoire was profiled, and TCRdb retains in-frame clones only, with some absent. Reported are around 140,000 clones; the ten largest clones contain roughly 1.4%. The source material was PBMCs. The receptors here all came from a woman in her forties in good health and CMV-seronegative.

V gene TRBV29-1 combines with J gene TRBJ1-2; D is undetermined. Germline V lookup: CDR1 SQVTM, CDR2 ANQGSEA. Trimming removed 7 bases from V and 4 bases from J, with 13 bases in between. CDR3 length equals 12 residues. The CDR3 DNA is TGCAGCGCCTCGGCAGGAATCTATGGCTACACCTTC. It translates to CSASAGIYGYTF. The complete variable domain, with remaining parts taken from reference TRBV29-1 and TRBJ1-2, reads SAVISQKPSRDICQRGTSLTIQCQVDSQVTMMFWYRQQPGQSLTLIATANQGSEATYESGFVIDKFPISRPNLTFSTLTVSNMSPEDSSIYLCSASAGIYGYTFGSGTRLTVV.

A note on this clone: Since no conserved phenylalanine or tryptophan closes the CDR3, a read error is the likely cause. The DNA is omitted, as the CDR3 cannot be located on it reliably, and the CDR3 follows TCRdb's listing. The CDR3 spells CASSQGSGGHL. The chain combines TRBV4-3 with TRBJ2-4; TRBD2, the table's D call, lacks a check against the DNA. The CDR3 numbers 11 amino acids, ends counted. Germline CDR1 LGHNA, CDR2 YSLEER.

The V and J genes are TRBV10-3 and TRBJ2-2; D perhaps matches TRBD2 (7 bases). The CDR3 is made up of 15 amino acids. Germline assignment: CDR1 ENHRY and CDR2 SYGVKD. V was trimmed by 8 bases and J by 4 bases, leaving 17 bases between them. CDR3 protein: CAIGGPGGVTGELFF. The CDR3 coding sequence is TGTGCCATCGGTGGCCCGGGGGGCGTCACCGGGGAGCTGTTTTTT.

The V and J genes are TRBV10-3 and TRBJ2-1; TRBD1 might be the D (6 bases). Trimming took off 10 bases at V and 1 base at J, with 14 bases between the two ends. This CDR3 has 14 residues. The germline V gene encodes CDR1 ENHRY and CDR2 SYGVKD. The CDR3: CASNLDRSYNEQFF. In DNA form, the CDR3 reads TGTGCCAGCAACCTAGACAGGTCCTACAATGAGCAGTTCTTC.

The rearrangement links TRBV9 to TRBJ2-2, with TRBD2 identical over 12 bases. Germline V gene lookup returns CDR1 SGDLS and CDR2 YYNGEE. The CDR3 is 18 amino acids. Germline trimming cut 4 bases from V and 4 bases from J; bases unmatched to any gene: 11. CDR3 sequence (DNA): TGTGCCAGCAGCCCGCACGTCGGACTAGCGGGGACCACCGGGGAGCTGTTTTTT. Protein: CASSPHVGLAGTTGELFF.

The chain combines TRBV7-9 with TRBJ1-4; D is undetermined. The germline gives CDR1 SEHNR, CDR2 FQNEAQ (reference sequence). The V end lost 4 bases, the J end lost 8 bases, and 8 bases lay between the germline ends. The CDR3 length is 12 residues. CDR3 loop: CASSSPEEKLFF. Here the CDR3 DNA reads TGTGCCAGCAGCTCACCTGAGGAAAAACTGTTTTTT.

The gene calls are TRBV2 and TRBJ2-6; D gene uncertain. CDR1 SNHLY and CDR2 FYNNEI come from the germline V gene. The CDR3 consists of 15 residues. Between the trimmed V and J ends, which lost 7 bases and 3 bases, there was a span of 13 bases. DNA for the CDR3: TGTGCCAGCACCGGTGTTCTAGGTGGGGCCAACGTCCTGACTTTC. This sequence encodes CASTGVLGGANVLTF.

CDR3 bases: TGTGCCAGCAGTTTCACCAGGGGGTCCGTGGGTCAGCCCCAGCATTTT. This gives the protein CASSFTRGSVGQPQHF. The rearrangement uses TRBV28 and TRBJ1-5, with 7 bases matching TRBD1. V lost 3 bases, J lost 6 bases, and 11 bases stayed unmatched. This CDR3 spans 16 amino acids. From germline, CDR1 is MDHEN and CDR2 SYDVKM. Full variable domain (outside the CDR3, taken from reference TRBV28 and TRBJ1-5): DVKVTQSSRYLVKRTGEKVFLECVQDMDHENMFWYRQDPGLGLRLIYFSYDVKMKEKGDIPEGYSVSREKKERFSLILESASTNQTSMYLCASSFTRGSVGQPQHFGDGTRLSIL.

This chain uses TRBV7-6 with TRBJ2-2; no firm D call. The length of the CDR3 is 14 residues. V was clipped by 5 bases and J by 4 bases, with 11 bases between them. CDR1 is SGHVS and CDR2 is FNYEAQ in the germline V gene. The CDR3 sequence is CASSLLAGTGELFF. As DNA, the CDR3 is TGTGCCAGCAGCCTTTTAGCCGGCACCGGGGAGCTGTTTTTT.

The chain carries TRBV19 and TRBJ1-2, with 8 bases fitting TRBD1. The CDR3 covers 14 residues. V was pared by 7 bases and J by 4 bases, with 8 bases of the junction left unmatched. CDR1 LNHDA and CDR2 SQIVND come from the germline V gene (reference sequence). CDR3: CASTRQGLIYGYTF. CDR3 nucleotide sequence: TGTGCCAGTACCAGACAGGGGCTGATCTATGGCTACACCTTC.

This chain uses TRBV19 with TRBJ1-1; D remains ambiguous. The V end was cut by 6 bases, the J end by 1 base, with 15 bases between. The CDR3 spans 15 residues. Germline V gene sequence: CDR1 LNHDA, CDR2 SQIVND (reference sequence). DNA of the CDR3: TGTGCCAGTAGCTTCCGCGGGGAGACGAACACTGAAGCTTTCTTT. It yields the protein CASSFRGETNTEAFF.

The chain uses TRBV10-3 and TRBJ2-7; 13 positions agree with TRBD2. J gave up 2 bases and V 10 bases, and 17 bases lay outside the gene matches. Germline V gene data show CDR1 as ENHRY and CDR2 as SYGVKD. The CDR3 sequence is 18 residues long. CDR3 in DNA: TGTGCCAGCACCGGAGATTTGACTAGCGGGGGGTTCCCCTACGAGCAGTACGTC. It yields the protein CASTGDLTSGGFPYEQYV.

The rearrangement uses TRBV5-1 and TRBJ1-5; D is possibly TRBD1 (5 bases). CDR1 is SGHRS, CDR2 YFSETQ, per germline. The CDR3 extends over 14 amino acids. The V and J ends lost 4 bases and 0 bases respectively, with 8 bases between them. The CDR3 DNA reads TGCGCCAGCAGCCCGGGGGATAGCAATCAGCCCCAGCATTTT. Protein product: CASSPGDSNQPQHF.

The V gene is TRBV4-1, the J gene TRBJ1-1; unclear D gene. There are 16 residues in the CDR3. The germline V and J ends were trimmed by 0 bases and 0 bases, with 11 bases remaining between them. Germline-derived CDR1 and CDR2 are MGHRA and YSYEKL. DNA for the CDR3: TGCGCCAGCAGCCAAGATCGGCCAGGCCTGAACACTGAAGCTTTCTTT. It translates to CASSQDRPGLNTEAFF.

V is TRBV4-1 and J is TRBJ2-1; 15 bases agree with TRBD2. Germline CDR1 is MGHRA and CDR2 is YSYEKL. This CDR3 region has 17 residues. V lost 4 bases, J lost 5 bases, and 6 bases stayed unmatched. As DNA, the CDR3 is TGCGCCAGCAGCCCGTGGACTAGCGGGGGGGGACACAATGAGCAGTTCTTC. Amino acids: CASSPWTSGGGHNEQFF.

V usage is TRBV4-3 and J usage is TRBJ2-1, with D tentatively TRBD1 (6 bases). This CDR3 contains 21 residues. The germline V and J ends were trimmed by 0 bases and 1 base, with 25 bases remaining between them. From germline, CDR1 is LGHNA and CDR2 YSLEER. DNA of the CDR3: TGCGCCAGCAGCCAAGATAATAACCCCCGGGACACTTTTTTATCCTACAATGAGCAGTTCTTC. Residues: CASSQDNNPRDTFLSYNEQFF.

This chain joins TRBV18 and TRBJ1-2; 7 positions match TRBD1. Germline CDR1 KGHSH, CDR2 LQKENI. The CDR3 contains 16 residues. J was trimmed by 1 base and V by 3 bases; bases with no gene match: 8. In nucleotides, the CDR3 is TGTGCCAGCTCACCCCAGGACAGGTCTTTTAACTATGGCTACACCTTC. This gives the protein CASSPQDRSFNYGYTF.

The chain couples TRBV5-5 to TRBJ2-7; D possibly corresponds to TRBD2 (5 bases). Trimming shortened V by 3 bases and J by 2 bases, and 9 bases separated the two germline ends. CDR3 length: 13 residues. Germline V gives CDR1 SGHKS, CDR2 YYEKEE (reference sequence). CDR3 amino acids: CASSSPSTYEQYV. The CDR3, as DNA: TGTGCCAGCAGCTCGCCTAGCACCTACGAGCAGTACGTC.

This chain connects TRBV18 to TRBJ1-5; tentatively, D is TRBD1 (5 bases). Trimming left V 2 bases short and J 1 base short, with 6 bases between. The CDR3 spans 14 residues. From germline, CDR1 is KGHSH and CDR2 LQKENI. The CDR3 is CASSPGGSNQPQHF. The CDR3 region has the DNA TGTGCCAGCTCACCAGGGGGGAGCAATCAGCCCCAGCATTTT.

This chain links TRBV6-6 with TRBJ1-4, with 10 bases that match TRBD1. The germline gives CDR1 MNHNY, CDR2 SVGAGI (reference sequence). The CDR3 extends over 15 amino acids. J was trimmed by 8 bases and V by 5 bases; bases with no gene match: 8. CDR3 sequence: CASSQDRGIGEKLFF. CDR3 nucleotides: TGTGCCAGCAGTCAGGACAGGGGGATAGGGGAAAAACTGTTTTTT.

This chain uses TRBV18 with TRBJ1-1; D ambiguous. The CDR3 is 15 amino acids. Trimming shortened V by 5 bases and J by 0 bases, and 13 bases separated the two germline ends. Looked up from germline, CDR1 is KGHSH and CDR2 is LQKENI. The CDR3 coding sequence is TGTGCCAGCTCAACCGTCTATCCCATGAACACTGAAGCTTTCTTT. It is translated as CASSTVYPMNTEAFF.